One sample yielded the 11 T cell receptor beta chains listed below, sequenced in a study of tumor-infiltrating lymphocytes in primary liver carcinoma. From unsorted bulk tissue weighing about 18-30 mg, DNA and RNA were co-extracted. A constant-region primer primed TCR beta cDNA synthesis from 500 ng of total RNA. Libraries of TCR beta came from three nested multiplex PCR rounds with slightly modified ARM-PCR. A C-beta reverse primer and TRBV1-TRBV30 forward primers served in each of the first two PCR rounds, at 10 cycles apiece. From the multiplex PCR reads, TCRdb called clonotypes with MiXCR, one entry per CDR3 protein. This table holds 95,000 to 100,000 distinct CDR3 sequences, around 73% found once. The sequenced sample consisted of liver tumor tissue from sampling region 2. Noted subset: tumor region T2, inferior pole. The receptors come from a woman aged 60 to 75 with primary liver carcinoma and hepatitis B virus infection.

To note about this clonotype: At one end, the junction sequence differs from germline, possibly due to a read error. V and J are TRBV11-3 and TRBJ2-1; D is undetermined. Looked up from germline, CDR1 is SGHNT and CDR2 is YENEEA. The length of the CDR3 is 17 residues. CDR3 bases: TGTGCCAGCTGCTTAGGGTTCGGTGGGCTTTCCTACAACGAGCAGTTCTTC. This codes for CASCLGFGGLSYNEQFF.

Worth noting for this clonotype: A clone one base away is much larger, so this may be a read error. The chain links TRBV24-1 to TRBJ1-1; no clear D. CDR1 KGHDR and CDR2 SFDVKD come from the germline V gene. CDR3 length: 14 residues. In nucleotides, the CDR3 is TGTGCCACCAGTGACCCCAATTCCAACACTGAAGCTGTCTTT. It is translated as CATSDPNSNTEAVF.

This clonotype was detected ten times or more. The chain couples TRBV28 to TRBJ2-2; perhaps TRBD2 as D (6 bases). Per the germline V gene, CDR1 is MDHEN and CDR2 is SYDVKM. With 11 bases removed from V and 0 bases from J, the gap between germline ends came to 10 bases. CDR3 size: 13 residues. The CDR3 loop is CAAGSANTGELFF. CDR3 DNA sequence: TGTGCCGCGGGGTCGGCGAACACCGGGGAGCTGTTTTTT.

This clonotype has a handful of counts. A much larger clone differs by one base, so this may be a read error. V and J are TRBV4-1 and TRBJ2-2; 8 bases fit TRBD2. The CDR3 sequence is 17 residues long. CDR1 MGHRA and CDR2 YSYEKL come from the germline V gene. The junction had 16 bases not matched to a gene; V was cut back by 6 bases and J by 7 bases. The CDR3 DNA sequence: TGCGCCAGCAGATCAATCGTACGGGAGGGCCATAGCGGGGAGCTGTTTTTT. Amino acid sequence: CASRSIVREGHSGELFF.

As to this clonotype: Since a much larger clone is just one base distant, this may be a read error. J is TRBJ1-1 and V is TRBV6-6; TRBD1 aligns across 9 bases. This CDR3 spans 14 amino acids. Germline CDR1 is MNHNY and CDR2 is SVGAGI (reference sequence). With V trimmed by 6 bases and J by 4 bases, 6 bases remained unmatched. CDR3 in DNA: TGTGCCAGCAGAACCGGGACAGGGTGCACTGAAGCTTTCTTT. This sequence encodes CASRTGTGCTEAFF.

This clonotype was counted many times. V usage is TRBV12-3 or TRBV12-4 and J usage is TRBJ2-3, with D perhaps TRBD2 (6 bases). V lost 2 bases to trimming and J lost 2 bases, with 11 bases between them. The CDR3 totals 15 residues. CDR3 amino acids: CASSLTAGYTDTQYF. CDR3 DNA sequence: TGTGCCAGCAGTTTAACGGCGGGGTACACAGATACGCAGTATTTT.

For this clonotype: Given the absence of the conserved phenylalanine or tryptophan at the CDR3 end, a read error is likely. This chain links TRBV5-1 with TRBJ2-1; 7 bases match TRBD2. The germline gives CDR1 SGHRS, CDR2 YFSETQ. This CDR3 region has 14 residues. CDR3 coding DNA: TGCACCAGCACAAGCGGGGATTACTACAATGAGCAGTTCATC. This gives the protein CTSTSGDYYNEQFI.

This clonotype was recorded many times. The chain employs TRBV7-8 and TRBJ2-1; TRBD2 agrees at 9 bases. The CDR3 spans 15 residues. Germline values: CDR1 SGHVS, CDR2 FQNEAQ. The trim removed 5 bases at V and 4 bases at J, leaving 6 bases unmatched. CDR3: CASSTLAGSYNEQFF. CDR3 sequence (DNA): TGTGCCAGCAGCACGCTAGCGGGAAGTTACAATGAGCAGTTCTTC.

With respect to this clonotype: A read error may account for a junction end that differs from germline. The chain links TRBV11-3 to TRBJ2-1; maybe TRBD2 (5 bases). From germline, CDR1 is SGHNT and CDR2 YENEEA. This CDR3 is 17 amino acids long. The CDR3 region has the DNA TGTACCAGCAGCTTAGGGTTCGGCGGGCTTTCCTGCAATGAGCATTTCTTC. It codes for CTSSLGFGGLSCNEHFF.

A note on this clonotype: Germline is not matched at one junction end, which may reflect a read error. The chain is built from TRBV5-1 and TRBJ2-5; possible D gene TRBD1, 6 bases. The CDR3 totals 15 residues. Germline values: CDR1 SGHRS, CDR2 YFSETQ. The CDR3 DNA reads TGCGTCAGCAGCTGGTTAGGACGGAGAGGGGGGACCCAGTACTTC. It is translated as CVSSWLGRRGGTQYF.

Details on this clonotype: Here the CDR3 omits its conserved ending phenylalanine or tryptophan, so a read error is the likely source. The chain combines TRBV14 with TRBJ2-1; 7 nucleotides align to TRBD2. The CDR3 runs 17 residues. The V gene's germline CDR1 is SGHDN and CDR2 FVKESK. CDR3 bases: TGTGCCAGTAGCCAAGTATTCGGACTGGCGGGAGACAATGAGCAGTTCCTC. Its protein product is CASSQVFGLAGDNEQFL.